What follows are 21 T cell receptor beta chains derived from one specimen sequenced in a study of breast tumors, draining lymph nodes, adjacent tissues. TCRdb reprocessed the multiplex PCR reads with MiXCR, giving one entry per CDR3 protein. The sample shows about 300,000 distinct CDR3 sequences, around 31% of them seen only once. The lymph nodes were axillary draining lymph nodes from breast cancer patients. The sample comprised axillary lymph node tissue. The receptors shown here come from a female donor with breast cancer. Some clones in this sample may be carry-over from other donors' samples.

As concerns this clonotype: One base away lies a much larger clone, so this may be a sequencing read error. The rearrangement uses TRBV12-5 and TRBJ2-7; D might be TRBD1 or TRBD2, each matching 6 bases. Germline V lookup: CDR1 LGHNT, CDR2 FRNRAP. With 3 bases removed from V and 2 bases from J, the gap between germline ends came to 20 bases. The length of the CDR3 is 17 residues. The CDR3 loop is CASGFVRGLAEAYEQYF. The CDR3 nucleotides read TGTGCTAGTGGTTTCGTACGGGGGCTAGCTGAAGCCTACGAGCAGTACTTC.

This clonotype was detected ten times or more. The V gene is TRBV7-3, the J gene TRBJ2-2; D is unresolved. The CDR3 contains 17 residues. Trimming pared 4 bases from V and 4 bases from J, leaving 19 bases between. The germline V gene has CDR1 SGHTA and CDR2 FQGTGA. The CDR3 sequence is CASSSHPRTILTGELFF. The CDR3 nucleotides read TGTGCCAGCAGCTCCCACCCCCGGACGATCCTCACCGGGGAGCTGTTTTTT.

This clonotype was detected many times. Here the CDR3 DNA reads TGTGCCAGCAGCTTAGACAACTACCGCTCCTACAATGAGCAGTTCTTC. Encoded protein: CASSLDNYRSYNEQFF. V and J are TRBV7-9 and TRBJ2-1; D not certain. This CDR3 contains 16 residues. The V gene's germline CDR1 is SEHNR and CDR2 FQNEAQ (reference sequence). Trimming took 1 base from V and 0 from J, leaving 10 bases between them.

Comment on this clonotype: One end of the junction varies from germline; a read error may be responsible. V and J are TRBV9 and TRBJ1-3, with D hard to call. The CDR3 totals 14 residues. The germline V gene has CDR1 SGDLS and CDR2 YYNGEE. The CDR3 sequence: CASSTGLSGNTISF. Written as DNA, the CDR3 is TGTGCCAGCAGCACCGGTCTCTCTGGAAACACCATATCCTTT.

With regard to this clonotype: Because the CDR3 is missing its conserved closing phenylalanine or tryptophan, this is likely a read error. The rearrangement uses TRBV6-5 and TRBJ2-5; a possible D gene is TRBD2 (6 bases). From germline, CDR1 is MNHEY and CDR2 SVGAGI. There are 11 residues in the CDR3. Trimming removed 6 bases from V and 7 bases from J, with 9 bases in between. CDR3 loop: CASSAEGTQYL. In DNA form, the CDR3 reads TGTGCCAGCAGCGCGGAGGGGACCCAGTACCTC.

In this sample, this clonotype turned up many times. The V call is TRBV4-3, the J call TRBJ2-7; D is ambiguous. The CDR3 is 13 residues long. Trimming took off 0 bases at V and 2 bases at J, with 5 bases between the two ends. The germline V gene encodes CDR1 LGHNA and CDR2 YSLEER. The CDR3: CASSQDLAYEQYF. DNA of the CDR3: TGCGCCAGCAGCCAAGATTTGGCCTACGAGCAGTACTTC.

This clonotype was recorded many times. The CDR3 sequence is CSARDGGEWDNEQFF. CDR3 bases: TGCAGTGCTAGAGACGGTGGGGAATGGGACAATGAGCAGTTCTTC. This chain links TRBV20-1 with TRBJ2-1; D gene unclear. Trimming removed 0 bases from V and 5 bases from J, with 14 bases in between. This CDR3 comprises 15 residues. The germline V gene encodes CDR1 DFQATT and CDR2 SNEGSKA (reference sequence).

This clonotype has a count of ten or more. The V and J genes are TRBV5-1 and TRBJ2-2; 8 bases line up with TRBD2. CDR1 SGHRS and CDR2 YFSETQ come from the germline V gene. V dropped 6 bases and J dropped 2; count of bases not matched to a gene: 6. The CDR3 has 15 amino acids. CDR3 amino acids: CASTHSGSNTGELFF. Here the CDR3 DNA reads TGCGCCAGCACCCACAGCGGGAGTAACACCGGGGAGCTGTTTTTT.

This chain connects TRBV6-6 to TRBJ2-1, with 8 bases matching TRBD2. The CDR3 spans 17 residues. Germline trimming cut 2 bases from V and 4 bases from J; bases unmatched to any gene: 10. Per the germline V gene, CDR1 is MNHNY and CDR2 is SVGAGI (reference sequence). The CDR3 nucleotides read TGTGCCAGCAGTTACCCGGGACTAGGGTTGCGGTACAATGAGCAGTTCTTC. Protein sequence: CASSYPGLGLRYNEQFF.

This clonotype was observed a handful of times. This may stem from a read error, because a much larger clone lies one nucleotide away. The chain recombines TRBV12-3 or TRBV12-4 with TRBJ2-5; tentative D call: TRBD1 (5 bases). This CDR3 is built from 15 residues. V was clipped by 6 bases and J by 0 bases, with 14 bases between them. CDR3 coding DNA: TGTGCCAGCAGCCACCCCGACAGTAACCAAGAGACCCAGTACTTC. Protein product: CASSHPDSNQETQYF.

Many counts were recorded for this clonotype. The chain is built from TRBV29-1 and TRBJ1-2, with 7 bases that match TRBD1. The CDR3 consists of 14 residues. The junction had 7 bases not matched to a gene; V was cut back by 1 base and J by 5 bases. Germline-derived CDR1 and CDR2 are SQVTM and ANQGSEA. This CDR3 is CSVEAPGQYYGYTF. The CDR3 nucleotides read TGCAGCGTTGAAGCGCCGGGACAGTATTATGGCTACACCTTC.

CDR3 DNA sequence: TGCAGCGTTGAAGGAATTGGACGGCCAGTCGGCTACACCTTC. It encodes CSVEGIGRPVGYTF. The chain carries TRBV29-1 and TRBJ1-2; D remains ambiguous. Germline-derived CDR1 and CDR2 are SQVTM and ANQGSEA. This CDR3 comprises 14 residues. V lost 1 base and J 8 bases, leaving 17 bases between the germline ends.

In this sample, this clonotype turned up many times. This chain uses TRBV20-1 with TRBJ1-6; D is possibly TRBD1 (5 bases). The CDR3 is 16 residues long. CDR1 DFQATT and CDR2 SNEGSKA come from the germline V gene (reference sequence). V was clipped by 6 bases and J by 7 bases, with 22 bases between them. CDR3 DNA sequence: TGCAGTGCCCGCGAGAGTGGCAGGGCGTCAAATTCACCCCTCCACTTT. Encoded protein: CSARESGRASNSPLHF.

This chain uses TRBV12-3 or TRBV12-4 with TRBJ2-5; D uncertain. V was cut by 3 bases and J by 5 bases, with 10 bases left in between. The CDR3 spans 13 residues. The DNA of the CDR3 is TGTGCCAGCAGTTTGGCTTTAGGGGAGACCCAGTACTTC. Encoded protein: CASSLALGETQYF.

This clonotype has a handful of counts. The V and J genes are TRBV27 and TRBJ1-5, with TRBD1 identical over 9 bases. This CDR3 is built from 15 residues. After removal of 2 bases from V and 2 bases from J, the junction contained 1 base not matched to a gene. Germline assignment: CDR1 MNHEY and CDR2 SMNVEV (reference sequence). The CDR3 loop reads CASSLRTGGNQPQHF. The CDR3 DNA sequence: TGTGCCAGCAGTTTAAGGACAGGGGGCAATCAGCCCCAGCATTTT.

This clonotype was seen a handful of times. The chain uses TRBV3-1 and TRBJ2-7; D is ambiguous. Germline CDR1 reads LGHDT; CDR2 reads YNNKEL (reference sequence). The CDR3 spans 14 residues. Trimming pared 1 base from V and 3 bases from J, leaving 10 bases between. The CDR3 coding sequence is TGTGCCAGCAGCCAAGTAAGTGGGGTCTACGAGCAGTACTTC. It codes for CASSQVSGVYEQYF.

About this clonotype: A much larger clone sits a single nucleotide away, making a read error possible. The gene calls are TRBV6-1 and TRBJ2-1; D may be TRBD1 (5 bases). In germline, CDR1 is MNHNS, CDR2 SASEGT. The length of the CDR3 is 14 residues. This CDR3 is CASSPPSSRGEQLF. CDR3 DNA: TGTGCCAGCAGTCCTCCCAGCAGTAGGGGTGAGCAGCTCTTC.

In this sample, this clonotype turned up many times. The chain links TRBV20-1 to TRBJ1-2, with a weak D call TRBD1 (5 bases). The CDR3 consists of 13 residues. Per the germline V gene, CDR1 is DFQATT and CDR2 is SNEGSKA (reference sequence). V was pared by 6 bases and J by 3 bases, with 14 bases between. The DNA of the CDR3 is TGCAGTGCCGACCACAGGATTGACTATGGCTACACCTTC. Translating gives CSADHRIDYGYTF.

This clonotype was counted at least ten times. The CDR3: CASSPERDTQYF. The DNA of the CDR3 is TGTGCCAGCTCGCCAGAGAGAGATACGCAGTATTTT. The chain recombines TRBV18 with TRBJ2-3; D is unresolved. From germline, CDR1 is KGHSH and CDR2 LQKENI. The CDR3 spans 12 residues. V was shortened by 6 bases and J by 5 bases, with 9 bases between the two germline ends. Drawing the rest from reference TRBV18 and TRBJ2-3, the complete variable domain is NAGVMQNPRHLVRRRGQEARLRCSPMKGHSHVYWYRQLPEEGLKFMVYLQKENIIDESGMPKERFSAEFPKEGPSILRIQQVVRGDSAAYFCASSPERDTQYFGPGTRLTVL.

This clonotype was seen only once. A much larger clone differs by one base, so this may be a read error. V and J are TRBV20-1 and TRBJ2-1; D uncertain. The CDR3 has 13 residues. Germline CDR1 DFQATT, CDR2 SNEGSKA (reference sequence). This chain's CDR3 is CSARAQVYNAQFF. CDR3 bases: TGCAGTGCTAGAGCGCAGGTCTACAATGCGCAGTTCTTC.

The table lists this clonotype with many counts. V and J are TRBV6-6 and TRBJ2-5; D not certain. CDR1 is MNHNY and CDR2 is SVGAGI in the germline V gene (reference sequence). Trimming shortened V by 2 bases and J by 3 bases, and 10 bases separated the two germline ends. The CDR3 contains 14 residues. This CDR3 reads CASSYPFREETQYF. The CDR3 coding sequence is TGTGCCAGCAGTTACCCCTTCCGGGAAGAGACCCAGTACTTC.